This T cell receptor beta chain emerged from a study of OX40 agonist ivuxolimab in advanced cancers. Looking at the study overall: Patients received intravenous ivuxolimab every 2 weeks at 0.01 to 10 mg/kg.

The CDR3 runs 15 residues. Looked up from germline, CDR1 is SGHRS and CDR2 is YFSETQ. TCRdb's table, derived via immunoSEQ multiplex PCR, lists solely in-frame clones and lacks some. The sample lists some 67,000 clones; 82% were seen once. Overall study results and limits: Specificity for antigen went undetermined in the expanded peripheral T cells. At 0.1 to 3.0 mg/kg, CD4+ and CD8+ blood T cells expanded clonally by week 6.

About this clone: As yet, its antigen is unknown.

The chain recombines TRBV5-1 with TRBJ2-5; tentatively, D is TRBD2 (6 bases). The J call is uncertain, as TRBJ2-7 better fits the DNA end. Source: CD4+ or CD8+ T cells sorted from blood, taken in a trial of the OX40 agonist ivuxolimab. The TCR comes from an adult with an advanced solid tumor such as melanoma, head and neck, liver or kidney cancer. The CDR3 loop reads CASRVTAGRTYEQYF. The CDR3 DNA sequence: TGCGCCAGCAGAGTTACCGCGGGACGGACCTACGAGCAGTACTTC.